The 27 T cell receptor beta chains listed next were all sequenced from one sample in a study of T cells after yellow fever vaccination. TCRdb ran MiXCR on the 5' RACE reads and lists one entry per CDR3 protein. The sample records approximately 550,000 distinct CDR3 sequences, roughly 14% being singletons. Sequencing used PBMCs, obtained on the day of the yellow fever booster vaccination. These receptors all come from a man younger than 40 who received the YFV17D yellow fever vaccine.

The rearrangement uses TRBV6-5 and TRBJ1-2; 10 nucleotides align to TRBD1. Germline V gives CDR1 MNHEY, CDR2 SVGAGI. There are 15 residues in the CDR3. Losses at the gene ends were 2 bases for V and 5 bases for J; bases not matched to a gene: 5. The chain's CDR3 is CASSYRGTGVYGYTF. The CDR3, as DNA: TGTGCCAGCAGTTACCGGGGGACAGGGGTGTATGGCTACACCTTC.

This clonotype turned up a few times. This chain connects TRBV27 to TRBJ2-1; 9 nucleotides align to TRBD2. Germline CDR1 is MNHEY and CDR2 is SMNVEV (reference sequence). V trimming: 5 bases; J trimming: 4 bases; junction bases outside the gene matches: 6. There are 15 residues in the CDR3. The CDR3 region has the DNA TGTGCCAGCAGTCCCGGGACTAGCAATTACAATGAGCAGTTCTTC. Protein product: CASSPGTSNYNEQFF.

The chain couples TRBV7-8 to TRBJ2-3; 8 nucleotides agree with TRBD1. Per the germline V gene, CDR1 is SGHVS and CDR2 is FQNEAQ. This CDR3 has 17 residues. Losses at the gene ends were 5 bases for V and 2 bases for J; bases not matched to a gene: 12. The CDR3 spells CASSVFTGTGSTDTQYF. DNA of the CDR3: TGTGCCAGCAGCGTCTTTACCGGGACAGGATCCACAGATACGCAGTATTTT.

The chain combines TRBV20-1 with TRBJ2-1; 8 bases map to TRBD1. CDR3 size: 13 residues. The germline CDR1 and CDR2 sequences are DFQATT and SNEGSKA (reference sequence). The J segment lost 12 bases and the V segment lost 0 bases, leaving 7 bases of the junction unmatched. CDR3 sequence: CSARDLQGEVQFF. CDR3 DNA sequence: TGCAGTGCTAGAGATTTACAGGGGGAGGTGCAGTTCTTC.

This clonotype was detected only a few times. In nucleotides, the CDR3 is TGTGCCAGCAGTTTTAGCGGGGAGAAGAGCACAGATACGCAGTATTTT. This codes for CASSFSGEKSTDTQYF. This chain connects TRBV5-6 to TRBJ2-3, with 8 bases aligning to TRBD2. Germline-derived CDR1 and CDR2 are SGHDT and YYEEEE. This CDR3 has 16 residues. V trimming: 5 bases; J trimming: 0 bases; junction bases outside the gene matches: 8.

The chain joins TRBV12-3 or TRBV12-4 to TRBJ1-5; perhaps TRBD1 as D (6 bases). V lost 6 bases and J lost 4, with 19 bases in between. The CDR3 consists of 16 residues. CDR3 sequence: CASRRRTAHRNQPQHF. The CDR3, as DNA: TGTGCCAGCAGGAGACGGACAGCTCATAGGAATCAGCCCCAGCATTTT.

Only a few counts were recorded for this clonotype. The rearrangement joins TRBV28 to TRBJ2-7, with TRBD1 matching over 9 bases. CDR1 MDHEN and CDR2 SYDVKM come from the germline V gene. The CDR3 is 15 amino acids. Trimming at V came to 4 bases and at J to 3 bases, leaving 7 bases not matched to a gene. CDR3 in amino acids: CASSWLRDRDYEQYF. DNA of the CDR3: TGTGCCAGCAGTTGGCTCCGGGACAGGGACTACGAGCAGTACTTC.

V gene TRBV7-9 combines with J gene TRBJ1-4; D gene unclear. This CDR3 has 12 residues. CDR1 and CDR2 (germline): SEHNR, FQNEAQ (reference sequence). V lost 3 bases and J lost 5, with 4 bases in between. The CDR3 DNA reads as TGTGCCAGCAGCTTGAGAAATGAAAAACTGTTTTTT. Translation: CASSLRNEKLFF.

This clonotype has only a few counts. The chain joins TRBV5-1 to TRBJ1-1, with 9 bases that match TRBD1. This CDR3 has 16 residues. Germline V gene lookup returns CDR1 SGHRS and CDR2 YFSETQ. V lost 0 bases and J lost 7; bases outside the gene matches: 10. The CDR3 spells CASSLGIGQGKGEAFF. CDR3 nucleotide sequence: TGCGCCAGCAGCTTGGGCATAGGACAGGGGAAAGGTGAAGCTTTCTTT. Full variable domain (rest looked up from reference TRBV5-1 and TRBJ1-1): KAGVTQTPRYLIKTRGQQVTLSCSPISGHRSVSWYQQTPGQGLQFLFEYFSETQRNKGNFPGRFSGRQFSNSRSEMNVSTLELGDSALYLCASSLGIGQGKGEAFFGQGTRLTVV.

The rearrangement uses TRBV18 and TRBJ2-3; D is unclear. This CDR3 has 15 residues. Trimming stripped 6 bases from V and 0 bases from J, with 13 bases between. CDR1 KGHSH and CDR2 LQKENI come from the germline V gene. The CDR3 bases are TGTGCCAGCTCTCCCAGTAGTACTAGCACAGATACGCAGTATTTT. Protein sequence: CASSPSSTSTDTQYF.

CDR3 loop: CASTRDTSSYNEQFF. CDR3 in DNA: TGCGCCAGCACCCGGGACACCTCCTCCTACAATGAGCAGTTCTTC. The V gene is TRBV5-1, the J gene TRBJ2-1; maybe TRBD1 (6 bases). Trimming pared 6 bases from V and 0 bases from J, leaving 13 bases between. In germline, CDR1 is SGHRS, CDR2 YFSETQ. This CDR3 is 15 amino acids long. The full variable domain, its missing parts supplied by reference TRBV5-1 and TRBJ2-1, is KAGVTQTPRYLIKTRGQQVTLSCSPISGHRSVSWYQQTPGQGLQFLFEYFSETQRNKGNFPGRFSGRQFSNSRSEMNVSTLELGDSALYLCASTRDTSSYNEQFFGPGTRLTVL.

This sequence joins TRBV7-8 and TRBJ2-7; the D is unclear. With 5 bases removed from V and 2 bases from J, the gap between germline ends came to 10 bases. CDR1 and CDR2 (germline): SGHVS, FQNEAQ. This CDR3 is built from 13 residues. This chain's CDR3 is CASSERRTYEQYF. The CDR3 DNA reads as TGTGCCAGCAGCGAAAGACGGACCTACGAGCAGTACTTC.

This clonotype has more than one count but fewer than ten. This CDR3 is CASSPRDGRADTQYF. CDR3 nucleotide sequence: TGTGCCAGCAGTCCTCGTGACGGGAGGGCAGATACGCAGTATTTT. V usage is TRBV12-3 or TRBV12-4 and J usage is TRBJ2-3; 8 bases fit TRBD2. The CDR3 length is 15 residues. J gave up 4 bases and V 5 bases, and 8 bases lay outside the gene matches.

The CDR3 DNA is TGCGCCAGCAGCCTCGCCGGGACAGGGATAGGGCGAGAGACCCAGTACTTC. This sequence encodes CASSLAGTGIGRETQYF. The rearrangement links TRBV5-1 to TRBJ2-5; TRBD1 matches 9 bases. This CDR3 is 17 amino acids long. Trimming removed 4 bases from V and 4 bases from J; junction bases left unmatched: 14. Germline assignment: CDR1 SGHRS and CDR2 YFSETQ.

This sequence joins TRBV12-5 and TRBJ2-2; 7 nucleotides match TRBD1. Trimming took 5 bases from V and 5 from J; bases not matched to a gene: 8. The CDR3 sequence is 15 residues long. In germline, CDR1 is LGHNT, CDR2 FRNRAP. The CDR3 coding sequence is TGTGCTAGTGGTCGGAGGCAGGGGGAAACCGGGGAGCTGTTTTTT. Translating it yields CASGRRQGETGELFF.

This clonotype showed up just a few times. V usage is TRBV5-1 and J usage is TRBJ2-7; a weak D match, TRBD2 (6 bases). Germline-derived CDR1 and CDR2 are SGHRS and YFSETQ. Trimming stripped 4 bases from V and 5 bases from J, with 13 bases between. There are 13 residues in the CDR3. The CDR3 DNA reads as TGCGCCAGCAGCCCACGATCGGGGGACGAGCAGTACTTC. Translation: CASSPRSGDEQYF.

The V call is TRBV20-1, the J call TRBJ2-3, with a tentative D call TRBD1 (6 bases). The ends were cut back, 6 bases at V and 3 bases at J, with 16 bases in the middle. The CDR3 sequence is 14 residues long. Germline CDR1 reads DFQATT; CDR2 reads SNEGSKA (reference sequence). Here the CDR3 DNA reads TGCAGTGCCAAACAGGGAGTTTGGACAGATACGCAGTATTTT. This sequence encodes CSAKQGVWTDTQYF.

A few counts support this clonotype. The chain employs TRBV7-9 and TRBJ2-7, with 7 bases aligning to TRBD1. The V gene's germline CDR1 is SEHNR and CDR2 FQNEAQ (reference sequence). The trim removed 5 bases at V and 0 bases at J, leaving 4 bases unmatched. The CDR3 is 14 amino acids. The CDR3 DNA follows: TGTGCCAGCAGCCGACAGGGACACTCCTACGAGCAGTACTTC. This codes for CASSRQGHSYEQYF.

This chain joins TRBV11-2 and TRBJ2-1; possible D gene TRBD2, 6 bases. The CDR3 extends over 15 amino acids. V lost 0 bases, J lost 7 bases, and 13 bases lay in between. Germline V gives CDR1 SGHAT, CDR2 FQNNGV. CDR3 loop: CASSLDPQRVNEQFF. The CDR3 coding sequence is TGTGCCAGCAGCTTAGACCCTCAGCGGGTGAATGAGCAGTTCTTC.

This clonotype was detected a few times. CDR3: CASSLAGLAGKETQYF. The DNA for the CDR3 is TGTGCCAGCAGCTTGGCCGGGCTAGCGGGAAAAGAGACCCAGTACTTC. The chain carries TRBV5-4 and TRBJ2-5; 9 nucleotides line up with TRBD2. The CDR3 covers 16 residues. Per the germline V gene, CDR1 is SGHNT and CDR2 is YYREEE (reference sequence). With V trimmed by 0 bases and J by 3 bases, 6 bases remained unmatched.

Only a few counts were recorded for this clonotype. The V and J genes are TRBV6-5 and TRBJ2-1; unclear D gene. CDR3 length: 14 residues. Between the trimmed V and J ends, which lost 1 base and 5 bases, there was a span of 9 bases. CDR1 and CDR2 (germline): MNHEY, SVGAGI. The CDR3 region is CASSYYIRNNEQFF. The CDR3 DNA reads TGTGCCAGCAGTTACTACATTAGAAACAATGAGCAGTTCTTC.

This clonotype came up a few times. The chain uses TRBV7-8 and TRBJ1-6; 7 positions match TRBD1. This CDR3 has 17 amino acids. The V and J ends lost 5 bases and 0 bases, in that order; junction bases with no gene match: 7. Germline V CDR1 and CDR2: SGHVS, FQNEAQ. The CDR3 protein is CASSLSRDSSYNSPLHF. The DNA of the CDR3 is TGTGCCAGCAGCCTAAGCCGGGACAGCTCCTATAATTCACCCCTCCACTTT.

To note about this clonotype: Sequence at one end of the junction differs from germline and may be a read error. The V call is TRBV18, the J call TRBJ1-1, with unresolved D. Per the germline V gene, CDR1 is KGHSH and CDR2 is LQKENI. The CDR3 is 15 amino acids. The CDR3 protein is CASSPHRVDGTEAFF. The CDR3 coding sequence is TGTGCCAGCTCCCCACACCGGGTCGATGGCACTGAAGCTTTCTTT.

The chain joins TRBV7-2 to TRBJ1-1, with a tentative D call TRBD1 (5 bases). This CDR3 is 16 amino acids long. From germline, CDR1 is SGHTA and CDR2 FQGNSA. Trimming took 4 bases from V and 1 from J, leaving 16 bases between them. DNA for the CDR3: TGTGCCAGCAGCTCCCCTCAGGGTCGTCAGAACACTGAAGCTTTCTTT. It codes for CASSSPQGRQNTEAFF.

The chain employs TRBV20-1 and TRBJ2-3, with 7 bases identical to TRBD2. Germline V lookup: CDR1 DFQATT, CDR2 SNEGSKA (reference sequence). The ends lost 1 base at V and 0 bases at J; junction bases unmatched: 4. The CDR3 totals 15 residues. CDR3 DNA: TGCAGTGCTAGAGCGGAGCGGGGAAGCACAGATACGCAGTATTTT. This codes for CSARAERGSTDTQYF.

The chain recombines TRBV20-1 with TRBJ2-7, with D tentatively TRBD2 (5 bases). V lost 6 bases, J lost 0 bases, and 18 bases lay in between. The CDR3 spans 15 residues. Germline CDR1 DFQATT, CDR2 SNEGSKA (reference sequence). CDR3 amino acids: CSAPSGLDLSYEQYF. As DNA, the CDR3 is TGCAGTGCCCCCAGCGGACTCGATCTCTCCTACGAGCAGTACTTC.

This chain connects TRBV7-2 to TRBJ2-7; D is perhaps TRBD2 (6 bases). CDR3 length: 14 residues. Trimming took off 4 bases at V and 3 bases at J, with 13 bases between the two ends. Germline CDR1 reads SGHTA; CDR2 reads FQGNSA. The CDR3 DNA is TGTGCCAGCAGCTGGGGCGCGGGGCTCTACGAGCAGTACTTC. This encodes CASSWGAGLYEQYF. The variable domain in full, completed from reference TRBV7-2 and TRBJ2-7, reads GAGVSQSPSNKVTEKGKDVELRCDPISGHTALYWYRQSLGQGLEFLIYFQGNSAPDKSGLPSDRFSAERTGGSVSTLTIQRTQQEDSAVYLCASSWGAGLYEQYFGPGTRLTVT.